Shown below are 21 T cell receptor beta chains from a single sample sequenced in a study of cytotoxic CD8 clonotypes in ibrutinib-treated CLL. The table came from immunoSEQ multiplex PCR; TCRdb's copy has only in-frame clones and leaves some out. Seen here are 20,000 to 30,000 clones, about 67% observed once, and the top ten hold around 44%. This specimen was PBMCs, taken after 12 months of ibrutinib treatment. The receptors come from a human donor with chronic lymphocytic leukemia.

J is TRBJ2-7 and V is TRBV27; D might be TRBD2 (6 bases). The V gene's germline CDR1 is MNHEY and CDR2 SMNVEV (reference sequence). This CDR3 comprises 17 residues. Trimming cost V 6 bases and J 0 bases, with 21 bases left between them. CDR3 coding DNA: TGTGCCAGCAGGCGATTTTCTCGCGGGGACGACTCCTACGAGCAGTACTTC. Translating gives CASRRFSRGDDSYEQYF.

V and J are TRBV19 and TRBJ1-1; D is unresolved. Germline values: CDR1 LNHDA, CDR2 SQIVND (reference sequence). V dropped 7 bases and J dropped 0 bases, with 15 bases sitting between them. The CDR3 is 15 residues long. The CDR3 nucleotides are TGTGCCAGTACCCCGTGGGGAGGGATGAACACTGAAGCTTTCTTT. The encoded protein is CASTPWGGMNTEAFF.

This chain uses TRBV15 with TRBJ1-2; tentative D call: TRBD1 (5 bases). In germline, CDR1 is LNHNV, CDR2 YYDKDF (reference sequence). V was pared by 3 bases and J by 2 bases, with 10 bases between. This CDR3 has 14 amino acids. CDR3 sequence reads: CATSRGDGNYGYTF. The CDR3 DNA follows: TGTGCCACCAGCAGGGGGGACGGAAACTATGGCTACACCTTC.

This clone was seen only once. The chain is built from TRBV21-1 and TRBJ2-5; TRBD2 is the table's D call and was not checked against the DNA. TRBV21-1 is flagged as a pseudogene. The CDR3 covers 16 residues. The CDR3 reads CASSKVGIGREGAQYF. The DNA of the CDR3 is TGTGCCAGCAGCAAAGTCGGGATCGGCAGGGAGGGAGCCCAGTACTTC.

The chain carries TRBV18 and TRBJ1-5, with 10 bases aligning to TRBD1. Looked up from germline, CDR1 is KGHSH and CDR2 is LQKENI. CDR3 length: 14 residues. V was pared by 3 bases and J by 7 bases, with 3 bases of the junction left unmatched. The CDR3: CASSPGTGVQPQHF. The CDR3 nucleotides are TGTGCCAGCTCACCGGGGACAGGGGTCCAGCCCCAGCATTTT.

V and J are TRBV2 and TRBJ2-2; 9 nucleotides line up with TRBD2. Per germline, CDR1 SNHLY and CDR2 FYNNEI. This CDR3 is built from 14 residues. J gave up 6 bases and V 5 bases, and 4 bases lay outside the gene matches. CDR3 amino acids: CASSQRLAAGELFF. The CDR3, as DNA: TGTGCCAGCAGTCAGAGACTAGCGGCCGGGGAGCTGTTTTTT.

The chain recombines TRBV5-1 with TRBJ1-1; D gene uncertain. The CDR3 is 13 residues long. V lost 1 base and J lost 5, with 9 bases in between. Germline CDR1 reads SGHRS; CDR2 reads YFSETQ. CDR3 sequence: CASSLRVRTEAFF. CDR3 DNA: TGCGCCAGCAGCTTGCGGGTAAGGACTGAAGCTTTCTTT.

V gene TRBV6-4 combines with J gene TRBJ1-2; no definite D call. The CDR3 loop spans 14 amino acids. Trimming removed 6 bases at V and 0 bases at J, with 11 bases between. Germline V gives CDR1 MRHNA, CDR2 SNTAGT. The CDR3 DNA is TGTGCCAGCAGCCCCGGGCGGGCTAACTATGGCTACACCTTC. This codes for CASSPGRANYGYTF.

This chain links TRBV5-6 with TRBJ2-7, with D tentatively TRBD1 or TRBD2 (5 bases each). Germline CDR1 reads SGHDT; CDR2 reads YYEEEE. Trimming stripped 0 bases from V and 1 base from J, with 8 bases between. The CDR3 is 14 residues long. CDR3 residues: CASSLGDPSYEQYF. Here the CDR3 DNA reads TGTGCCAGCAGCTTGGGGGACCCTTCCTACGAGCAGTACTTC.

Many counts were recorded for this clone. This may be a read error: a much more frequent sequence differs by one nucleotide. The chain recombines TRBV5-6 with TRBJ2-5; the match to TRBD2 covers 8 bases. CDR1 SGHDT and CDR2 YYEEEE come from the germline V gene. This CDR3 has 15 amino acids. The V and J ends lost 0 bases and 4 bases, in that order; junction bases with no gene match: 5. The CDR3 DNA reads TGTGCCAGCAGCTTGGTAGCGGGGAGGGGAGAGACCCAGTACTTC. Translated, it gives CASSLVAGRGETQYF.

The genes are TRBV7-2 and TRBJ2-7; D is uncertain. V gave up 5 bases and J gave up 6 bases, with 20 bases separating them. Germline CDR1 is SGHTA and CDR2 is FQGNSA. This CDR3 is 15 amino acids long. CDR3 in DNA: TGTGCCAGCAGCCAAGACCCGGGCCGGCTGTTCGAGCAGTACTTC. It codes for CASSQDPGRLFEQYF.

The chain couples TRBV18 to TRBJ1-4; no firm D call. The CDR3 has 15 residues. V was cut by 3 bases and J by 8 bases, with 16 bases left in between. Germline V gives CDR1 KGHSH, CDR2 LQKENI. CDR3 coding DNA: TGTGCCAGCTCACCCGACCCGTGGGAGGCCGAAAAACTGTTTTTT. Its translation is CASSPDPWEAEKLFF.

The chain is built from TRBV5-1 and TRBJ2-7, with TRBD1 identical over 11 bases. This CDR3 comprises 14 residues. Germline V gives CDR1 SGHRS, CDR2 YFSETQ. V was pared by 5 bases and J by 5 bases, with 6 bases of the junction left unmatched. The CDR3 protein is CASRLDRGRDEQYF. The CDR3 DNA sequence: TGCGCCAGCAGGCTGGACAGGGGGCGAGACGAGCAGTACTTC.

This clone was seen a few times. CDR3 loop: CSAFRYGYTF. The DNA of the CDR3 is TGCAGTGCCTTCCGCTATGGCTACACCTTC. The genes are TRBV20-1 and TRBJ1-2; D not certain. The CDR3 is 10 residues long. Trimming pared 6 bases from V and 4 bases from J, leaving 6 bases between. CDR1 is DFQATT and CDR2 is SNEGSKA in the germline V gene (reference sequence).

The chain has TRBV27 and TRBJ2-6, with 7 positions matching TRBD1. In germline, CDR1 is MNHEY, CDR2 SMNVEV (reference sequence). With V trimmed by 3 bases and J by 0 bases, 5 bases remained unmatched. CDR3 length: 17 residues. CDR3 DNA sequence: TGTGCCAGCAGTTTGAGGGGGCCTTTCTCTGGGGCCAACGTCCTGACTTTC. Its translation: CASSLRGPFSGANVLTF. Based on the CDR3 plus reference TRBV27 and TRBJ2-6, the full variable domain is EAQVTQNPRYLITVTGKKLTVTCSQNMNHEYMSWYRQDPGLGLRQIYYSMNVEVTDKGDVPEGYKVSRKEKRNFPLILESPSPNQTSLYFCASSLRGPFSGANVLTFGAGSRLTVL.

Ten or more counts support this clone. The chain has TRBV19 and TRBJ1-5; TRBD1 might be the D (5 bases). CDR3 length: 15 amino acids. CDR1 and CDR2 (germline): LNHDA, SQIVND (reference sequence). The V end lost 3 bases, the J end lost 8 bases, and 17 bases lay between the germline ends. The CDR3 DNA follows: TGTGCCAGTAGTATTGGGGGAGGGTCTAGGGAGCCCCAGCATTTT. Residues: CASSIGGGSREPQHF.

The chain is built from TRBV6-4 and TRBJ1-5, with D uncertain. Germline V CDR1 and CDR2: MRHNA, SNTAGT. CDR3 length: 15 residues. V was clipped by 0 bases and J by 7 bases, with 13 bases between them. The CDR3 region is CASSDSSNLRQPQHF. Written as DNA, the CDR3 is TGTGCCAGCAGTGACTCAAGCAATCTCAGGCAGCCCCAGCATTTT.

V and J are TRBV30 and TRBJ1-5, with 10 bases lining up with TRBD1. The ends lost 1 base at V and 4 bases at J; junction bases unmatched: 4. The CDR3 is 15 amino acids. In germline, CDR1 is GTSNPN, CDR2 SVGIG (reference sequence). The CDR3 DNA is TGTGCCTGGAGTGAAGGACAGGGGGATAATCAGCCCCAGCATTTT. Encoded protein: CAWSEGQGDNQPQHF. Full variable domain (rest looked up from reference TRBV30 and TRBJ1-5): SQTIHQWPATLVQPVGSPLSLECTVEGTSNPNLYWYRQAAGRGLQLLFYSVGIGQISSEVPQNLSASRPQDRQFILSSKKLLLSDSGFYLCAWSEGQGDNQPQHFGDGTRLSIL.

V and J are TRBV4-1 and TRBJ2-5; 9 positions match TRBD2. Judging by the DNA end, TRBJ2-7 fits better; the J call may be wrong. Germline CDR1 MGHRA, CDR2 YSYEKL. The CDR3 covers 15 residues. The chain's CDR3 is CASSHPPGLAAEQYF. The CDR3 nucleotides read TGCGCCAGCAGCCACCCGCCGGGACTAGCCGCCGAGCAGTACTTC.

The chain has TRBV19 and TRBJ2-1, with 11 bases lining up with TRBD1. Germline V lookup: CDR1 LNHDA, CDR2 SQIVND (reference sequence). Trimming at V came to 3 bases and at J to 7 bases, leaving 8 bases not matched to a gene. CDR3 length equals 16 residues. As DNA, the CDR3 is TGTGCCAGTAGTATTACCGGGACAGGGGGGATGAATGAGCAGTTCTTC. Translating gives CASSITGTGGMNEQFF.

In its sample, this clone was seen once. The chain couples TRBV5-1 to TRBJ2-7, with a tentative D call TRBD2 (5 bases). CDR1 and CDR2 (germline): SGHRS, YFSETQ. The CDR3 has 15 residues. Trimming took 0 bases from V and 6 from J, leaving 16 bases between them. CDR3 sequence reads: CASSLGMGVDGEQYF. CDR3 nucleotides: TGCGCCAGCAGCTTGGGGATGGGAGTGGACGGCGAGCAGTACTTC.